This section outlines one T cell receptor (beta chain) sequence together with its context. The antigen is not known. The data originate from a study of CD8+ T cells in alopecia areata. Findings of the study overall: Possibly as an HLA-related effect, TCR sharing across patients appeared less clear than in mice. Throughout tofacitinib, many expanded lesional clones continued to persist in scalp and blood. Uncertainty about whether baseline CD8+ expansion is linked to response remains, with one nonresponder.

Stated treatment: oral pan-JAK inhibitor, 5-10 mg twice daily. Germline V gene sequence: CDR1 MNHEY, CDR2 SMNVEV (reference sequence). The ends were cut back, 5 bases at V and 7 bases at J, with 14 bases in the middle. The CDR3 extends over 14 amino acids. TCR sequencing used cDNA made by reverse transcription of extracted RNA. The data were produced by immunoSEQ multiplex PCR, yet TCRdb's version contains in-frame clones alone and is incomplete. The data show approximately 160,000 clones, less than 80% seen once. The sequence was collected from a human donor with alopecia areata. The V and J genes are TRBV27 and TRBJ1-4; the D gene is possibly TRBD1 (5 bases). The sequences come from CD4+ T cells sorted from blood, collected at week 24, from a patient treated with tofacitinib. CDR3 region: CASSNQGGFEKLFF. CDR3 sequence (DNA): TGTGCCAGCAGTAACCAGGGAGGATTTGAAAAACTGTTTTTT.